What follows are 32 T cell receptor beta chains derived from one specimen sequenced in a study of vaccination effects on CD4 cells after COVID-19. These receptors are not linked to any known antigen. Viral peptide pool expansion of antigen-specific CD4+ T cells preceded sequencing in the ViraFEST assay. At the end of around 11 days of culture, CD4+ T cells were isolated. This individual tested PCR-positive for SARS-CoV-2 infection between March and December 2020. Using immunoSEQ multiplex PCR, the repertoire was profiled, and TCRdb retains in-frame clones only, with some absent. The sample lists about 45,000 clones; roughly two thirds were seen once. The sequencing used CD4+ T cells from PBMCs cultured with a peptide pool, collected before COVID-19 vaccination. Receptors were obtained from a human donor who had a prior SARS-CoV-2 infection.

This clone was picked up one time. The chain employs TRBV10-3 and TRBJ2-5; TRBD1 matches at 10 bases. V trimming: 6 bases; J trimming: 5 bases; junction bases outside the gene matches: 3. From germline, CDR1 is ENHRY and CDR2 SYGVKD. The CDR3 is made up of 13 amino acids. The CDR3 loop reads CAIRGQGGETQYF. Here the CDR3 DNA reads TGTGCCATCAGAGGACAGGGGGGGGAGACCCAGTACTTC.

This clone came up once. The chain carries TRBV30 and TRBJ1-2; D gene uncertain. CDR1 is GTSNPN, CDR2 SVGIG, per germline (reference sequence). The length of the CDR3 is 12 residues. Between the trimmed V and J ends, which lost 3 bases and 8 bases, there was a span of 13 bases. CDR3 amino acids: CAWSEGFLGYTF. CDR3 in DNA: TGTGCCTGGAGCGAGGGATTTTTGGGCTACACCTTC.

The chain links TRBV27 to TRBJ2-2, with D perhaps matching TRBD1 or TRBD2 (5 bases each). Trimming removed 3 bases at V and 4 bases at J, with 12 bases between. The germline CDR1 and CDR2 sequences are MNHEY and SMNVEV (reference sequence). The CDR3 length is 15 residues. In DNA form, the CDR3 reads TGTGCCAGCAGTTTGGGGGTCCCCCCCACCGGGGAGCTGTTTTTT. This gives the protein CASSLGVPPTGELFF.

The chain is built from TRBV7-3 and TRBJ2-2; D is perhaps TRBD1 (6 bases). Germline V CDR1 and CDR2: SGHTA, FQGTGA. The V gene lost 4 bases and the J gene lost 6 bases, with 12 bases spanning the gap. This CDR3 has 14 residues. CDR3 nucleotides: TGTGCCAGCAGCTCCCCAGGGGTACCCGGGGAGCTGTTTTTT. Translating it yields CASSSPGVPGELFF.

This clone has only a few counts. This chain links TRBV12-3 or TRBV12-4 with TRBJ1-1; the match to TRBD1 covers 7 bases. Germline trimming cut 6 bases from V and 3 bases from J; bases unmatched to any gene: 4. The CDR3 covers 13 residues. As DNA, the CDR3 is TGTGCCAGCAGGAGGGACAGATACACTGAAGCTTTCTTT. This sequence encodes CASRRDRYTEAFF.

The chain combines TRBV4-2 with TRBJ1-1, with a tentative D call TRBD1 (5 bases). Germline V lookup: CDR1 LGHNA, CDR2 YNFKEQ. Trimming cost V 4 bases and J 0 bases, with 12 bases left between them. The CDR3 contains 15 residues. CDR3 region: CASSPQQDMNTEAFF. The CDR3 DNA is TGTGCCAGCAGCCCTCAACAGGACATGAACACTGAAGCTTTCTTT.

CDR3 in DNA: TGTGCCAGCAGTGAATCCGGCAGGGCCGCTGAAGCTTTCTTT. The encoded protein is CASSESGRAAEAFF. V gene TRBV25-1 combines with J gene TRBJ1-1; D is perhaps TRBD1 (5 bases). The CDR3 is 14 residues long. V was trimmed by 1 base and J by 6 bases, leaving 12 bases between them. Germline V CDR1 and CDR2: MGHDK, SYGVNS.

This clone was observed a single time. The gene calls are TRBV6-2 or TRBV6-3 and TRBJ1-2; 11 nucleotides line up with TRBD1. Germline assignment: CDR1 MNHEY and CDR2 SVGEGT. CDR3 length: 13 amino acids. The ends lost 5 bases at V and 8 bases at J; junction bases unmatched: 4. The CDR3 DNA follows: TGTGCCAGCAGTCGGGACAGGGGGAGCGGCTACACCTTC. This gives the protein CASSRDRGSGYTF.

The chain joins TRBV6-2 or TRBV6-3 to TRBJ2-5, with 11 positions matching TRBD2. V was clipped by 0 bases and J by 5 bases; unmatched bases: 11. Germline CDR1 MNHEY, CDR2 SVGEGT. The CDR3 spans 18 residues. CDR3 DNA sequence: TGTGCCAGCAGTTACTCGATCGTAGTAGCGGGGGGGGAGGAGACCCAGTACTTC. As protein: CASSYSIVVAGGEETQYF.

The J gene is TRBJ2-1, the V gene TRBV9, with TRBD2 matching over 13 bases. The germline CDR1 and CDR2 sequences are SGDLS and YYNGEE. The V and J ends lost 3 bases and 9 bases, in that order; junction bases with no gene match: 18. This CDR3 contains 19 residues. Written as DNA, the CDR3 is TGTGCCAGCAGCGCCGGACAGTTCAAACTAGCGGGAGGGCCGGTTGAGCAGTTCTTC. This translates into CASSAGQFKLAGGPVEQFF. The full variable domain, in which reference TRBV9 and TRBJ2-1 provide the parts outside the CDR3, is DSGVTQTPKHLITATGQRVTLRCSPRSGDLSVYWYQQSLDQGLQFLIQYYNGEERAKGNILERFSAQQFPDLHSELNLSSLELGDSALYFCASSAGQFKLAGGPVEQFFGPGTRLTVL.

V and J are TRBV9 and TRBJ2-1; D not certain. The CDR3 is 12 amino acids. Trimming stripped 0 bases from V and 10 bases from J, with 8 bases between. Germline V gene sequence: CDR1 SGDLS, CDR2 YYNGEE. The CDR3 DNA is TGTGCCAGCAGCGTAGGTCCCGGGGAGCAGTTCTTC. Amino acids: CASSVGPGEQFF.

This chain joins TRBV5-1 and TRBJ2-7; possibly TRBD1 for D (5 bases). Germline V gives CDR1 SGHRS, CDR2 YFSETQ. V was pared by 0 bases and J by 4 bases, with 11 bases between. This CDR3 contains 14 residues. Written as DNA, the CDR3 is TGCGCCAGCAGCTTGGAAGACAGCCAGTACGAGCAGTACTTC. Translation: CASSLEDSQYEQYF.

This chain connects TRBV7-8 to TRBJ1-1; 9 bases are shared with TRBD1. Unmatched junction bases numbered 2, after V lost 1 base and J lost 2 bases. The CDR3 has 15 residues. CDR1 and CDR2 (germline): SGHVS, FQNEAQ. This CDR3 reads CASSLDTGGNTEAFF. The CDR3, as DNA: TGTGCCAGCAGCTTAGACACAGGGGGCAACACTGAAGCTTTCTTT.

For this clone: An end of the junction does not agree with germline; a read error may underlie this. The chain joins TRBV15 to TRBJ2-5; 9 positions agree with TRBD2. The CDR3 is 12 residues long. Germline CDR1 and CDR2: LNHNV and YYDKDF (reference sequence). The CDR3 region has the DNA TGTGCCACCGGACAGCATGGGACTAGCCCGCACTTC. Protein: CATGQHGTSPHF. The variable domain in full, completed from reference TRBV15 and TRBJ2-5, reads DAMVIQNPRYQVTQFGKPVTLSCSQTLNHNVMYWYQQKSSQAPKLLFHYYDKDFNNEADTPDNFQSRRPNTSFCFLDIRSPGLGDTAMYLCATGQHGTSPHFGPGTRLLVL.

CDR3 loop: CASSRRLAGGRVYEQYF. In nucleotides, the CDR3 is TGTGCCAGCAGCCGTAGACTAGCGGGGGGGCGTGTCTACGAGCAGTACTTC. V gene TRBV4-2 combines with J gene TRBJ2-7; 14 positions match TRBD2. The CDR3 runs 17 residues. Germline lookup yields CDR1 LGHNA and CDR2 YNFKEQ. With V trimmed by 4 bases and J by 3 bases, 8 bases remained unmatched.

The genes are TRBV30 and TRBJ2-7; TRBD2 is a possible D gene (5 bases). Germline lookup yields CDR1 GTSNPN and CDR2 SVGIG (reference sequence). The CDR3 is 13 amino acids. V was clipped by 3 bases and J by 6 bases, with 15 bases between them. The CDR3 loop is CAWSMRTAGEQYF. In DNA, the CDR3 is TGTGCCTGGAGCATGAGGACCGCGGGCGAGCAGTACTTC.

This clone was observed a single time. The rearrangement links TRBV7-8 to TRBJ2-7; 7 bases map to TRBD1. Germline-derived CDR1 and CDR2 are SGHVS and FQNEAQ. V shed 2 bases, J shed 6 bases, and the junction held 1 base outside the gene matches. The CDR3 extends over 12 amino acids. CDR3: CASSLTGAEQYF. DNA of the CDR3: TGTGCCAGCAGCTTAACAGGGGCCGAGCAGTACTTC.

The gene calls are TRBV11-2 and TRBJ2-7, with D unclear. Germline V gene sequence: CDR1 SGHAT, CDR2 FQNNGV. The CDR3 runs to 13 residues. V lost 4 bases to trimming and J lost 4 bases, with 11 bases between them. CDR3 sequence (DNA): TGTGCCAGCAGCTCCGTCCGCAGATACGAGCAGTACTTC. Residues: CASSSVRRYEQYF.

The chain links TRBV6-5 to TRBJ1-4; the match to TRBD1 covers 9 bases. With V trimmed by 0 bases and J by 8 bases, 7 bases remained unmatched. CDR1 and CDR2 from the germline V gene are MNHEY and SVGAGI. The CDR3 totals 16 residues. Here the CDR3 reads CASSYSRTGVGEKLFF. In DNA, the CDR3 is TGTGCCAGCAGTTACTCGAGGACAGGGGTTGGAGAAAAACTGTTTTTT.

In DNA, the CDR3 is TGCGCCAGCAGCCACGGGACGACTTCACCCGGGGCCAACGTCCTGACTTTC. This gives the protein CASSHGTTSPGANVLTF. This chain connects TRBV4-1 to TRBJ2-6; D is perhaps TRBD1 or TRBD2 (5 bases each). Between the trimmed V and J ends, which lost 3 bases and 4 bases, there was a span of 16 bases. The CDR3 spans 17 residues. The germline CDR1 and CDR2 sequences are MGHRA and YSYEKL.

The chain recombines TRBV4-2 with TRBJ1-1, with 9 bases aligning to TRBD1. The CDR3 is 15 amino acids. CDR1 is LGHNA, CDR2 YNFKEQ, per germline. Losses at the gene ends were 2 bases for V and 4 bases for J; bases not matched to a gene: 5. CDR3 nucleotide sequence: TGTGCCAGCAGCCAAACCGGGACAGGGAGCACTGAAGCTTTCTTT. It is translated as CASSQTGTGSTEAFF.

This chain connects TRBV10-3 to TRBJ2-7; D unresolved. The CDR3 sequence is 12 residues long. V was shortened by 6 bases and J by 4 bases, with 10 bases between the two germline ends. Germline CDR1 is ENHRY and CDR2 is SYGVKD. CDR3 amino acids: CAISSEDYEQYF. The CDR3 bases are TGTGCCATCAGCTCCGAAGATTACGAGCAGTACTTC.

The J gene is TRBJ1-6, the V gene TRBV6-5; D not resolved. Between the trimmed V and J ends, which lost 6 bases and 7 bases, there was a span of 10 bases. The CDR3 runs to 13 residues. Germline V gene data show CDR1 as MNHEY and CDR2 as SVGAGI. CDR3 sequence reads: CASSTLPNSPLHF. CDR3 bases: TGTGCCAGCAGCACCCTTCCGAATTCACCCCTCCACTTT.

This clone was recorded a few times. This sequence joins TRBV7-9 and TRBJ1-3; unclear D gene. CDR1 and CDR2 (germline): SEHNR, FQNEAQ (reference sequence). V gave up 5 bases and J gave up 3 bases, with 11 bases separating them. The CDR3 runs to 14 residues. CDR3 in amino acids: CASSPTYLGNTIYF. The CDR3 DNA follows: TGTGCCAGCAGCCCGACCTACCTTGGAAACACCATATATTTT.

The J gene is TRBJ2-1, the V gene TRBV11-2; 16 bases match TRBD2. This CDR3 is 19 amino acids long. From germline, CDR1 is SGHAT and CDR2 FQNNGV. The ends lost 1 base at V and 3 bases at J; junction bases unmatched: 6. Here the CDR3 reads CASSLGGLAGGTVYNEQFF. In nucleotides, the CDR3 is TGTGCCAGCAGCTTAGGGGGACTAGCGGGGGGGACAGTCTACAATGAGCAGTTCTTC.

This chain links TRBV5-1 with TRBJ1-4; TRBD1 might be the D (5 bases). The CDR3 length is 16 residues. The V gene's germline CDR1 is SGHRS and CDR2 YFSETQ. Trimming pared 0 bases from V and 2 bases from J, leaving 11 bases between. The CDR3, as DNA: TGCGCCAGCAGCTTGGGGCAGGGAGTTACTAATGAAAAACTGTTTTTT. Translation: CASSLGQGVTNEKLFF.

This chain links TRBV18 with TRBJ1-4, with D possibly TRBD1 on 5 matching bases. Looked up from germline, CDR1 is KGHSH and CDR2 is LQKENI. CDR3 size: 17 residues. V was cut by 3 bases and J by 8 bases, with 22 bases left in between. The CDR3 DNA is TGTGCCAGCTCACCTAACCGCGGCCCGGGGGTATGGGAAAAACTGTTTTTT. This codes for CASSPNRGPGVWEKLFF.

The genes are TRBV7-2 and TRBJ1-4; D is unresolved. This CDR3 contains 15 residues. The germline V gene has CDR1 SGHTA and CDR2 FQGNSA. V lost 4 bases to trimming and J lost 5 bases, with 14 bases between them. The CDR3 region has the DNA TGTGCCAGCAGCTCACATCCCGTCCTAAATGAAAAACTGTTTTTT. Protein sequence: CASSSHPVLNEKLFF.

This chain connects TRBV19 to TRBJ1-2; D is ambiguous. Trimming pared 2 bases from V and 6 bases from J, leaving 16 bases between. The CDR3 extends over 15 amino acids. The V gene's germline CDR1 is LNHDA and CDR2 SQIVND (reference sequence). The CDR3, as DNA: TGTGCCAGTAGTATATCGGGCAGGCTGAGAGATGGCTACACCTTC. Translated: CASSISGRLRDGYTF.

This clone was detected a few times. This chain uses TRBV5-6 with TRBJ2-7; D remains ambiguous. The V end lost 1 base, the J end lost 8 bases, and 10 bases lay between the germline ends. CDR3 size: 12 residues. Germline loops: CDR1 SGHDT, CDR2 YYEEEE. The CDR3 is CASSLRQAKQYF. The DNA for the CDR3 is TGTGCCAGCAGCTTGAGGCAGGCCAAGCAGTACTTC. Together with reference TRBV5-6 and TRBJ2-7, the CDR3 gives the full variable domain: DAGVTQSPTHLIKTRGQQVTLRCSPKSGHDTVSWYQQALGQGPQFIFQYYEEEERQRGNFPDRFSGHQFPNYSSELNVNALLLGDSALYLCASSLRQAKQYFGPGTRLTVT.

The chain employs TRBV28 and TRBJ2-5; D call uncertain. Trimming took off 3 bases at V and 7 bases at J, with 6 bases between the two ends. Germline CDR1 is MDHEN and CDR2 is SYDVKM. The CDR3 contains 11 residues. CDR3 DNA sequence: TGTGCCAGCAGTTTTATAGGGACCCAGTACTTC. Amino acids: CASSFIGTQYF. The complete variable domain, with remaining parts taken from reference TRBV28 and TRBJ2-5, reads DVKVTQSSRYLVKRTGEKVFLECVQDMDHENMFWYRQDPGLGLRLIYFSYDVKMKEKGDIPEGYSVSREKKERFSLILESASTNQTSMYLCASSFIGTQYFGPGTRLLVL.

This clone was picked up a small number of times. The chain recombines TRBV5-4 with TRBJ1-2, with 9 bases matching TRBD1. CDR1 and CDR2 from the germline V gene are SGHNT and YYREEE (reference sequence). The CDR3 totals 16 residues. V was clipped by 0 bases and J by 2 bases; unmatched bases: 5. The CDR3 loop is CASSLGSGTGNYGYTF. CDR3 DNA: TGTGCCAGCAGCTTGGGATCCGGGACAGGGAACTATGGCTACACCTTC.